This section outlines one T cell receptor (beta chain) sequence together with its context. Its antigen is unknown. These data come from a study of T cell responses to AZD1222 COVID-19 vaccine. V was pared by 5 bases and J by 7 bases, with 11 bases between. CDR1 and CDR2 (germline): LGHDT, YNNKEL (reference sequence). This CDR3 contains 13 residues. The data were produced by immunoSEQ multiplex PCR, yet TCRdb's version contains in-frame clones alone and is incomplete. Of about 100,000 clones listed, approximately 89% are singletons. Findings of the study overall: Baseline testing showed seropositivity in only six AZD1222 recipients. Two doses of AZD1222 preceded a rise in Spike-specific TCR breadth and depth. Donor demographics were predominantly white British with a female majority; clonal diversity may be underestimated.

The sequence was obtained from an adult in good health. Here the sequenced sample was peripheral blood, taken on day 0 of MenACWY control vaccination. This rearrangement joins TRBV3-1 (or the pseudogene TRBV3-2) to TRBJ1-4; D gene unclear. The CDR3 is CASSTHGSEKLFF. The CDR3 DNA follows: TGTGCCAGCAGCACCCATGGGTCTGAAAAACTGTTTTTT.